This paragraph covers one T cell receptor beta chain sequence. What it recognizes is unknown. The researchers produced TCR beta cDNA from around 500 ng total RNA with a constant-region primer. Three-round nested multiplex PCR performed with slightly modified ARM-PCR produced the TCR beta libraries. TRBV1-TRBV30 forward primers paired with a C-beta reverse primer were used in the first two PCR rounds, which ran roughly 9 cycles each. One entry per CDR3 protein, called by TCRdb with MiXCR from the multiplex PCR reads. The sample records 300,000 to 350,000 distinct CDR3 sequences, less than 65% being singletons. Germline CDR1 reads SGHAT; CDR2 reads FQNNGV. With V trimmed by 1 base and J by 7 bases, 11 bases remained unmatched. The CDR3 is 16 residues long. Germline DNA was also extracted, with blood RNA taken from unsorted whole blood. These data belong to a study of tumor-infiltrating lymphocytes in primary liver carcinoma. Study-level results: Tumor-adjacent and tumor-blood pairs shared less of their repertoires than tumor region pairs shared.

The chain carries TRBV11-2 and TRBJ2-7, with 9 bases identical to TRBD1. The sequencing input was peripheral blood. This TCR was recovered from a man aged 40-55 years with primary liver carcinoma and hepatitis B virus infection. The CDR3 loop is CASSLALGGQGYEQYF. CDR3 coding DNA: TGTGCCAGCAGCTTAGCGCTTGGGGGACAGGGATATGAGCAGTACTTC.